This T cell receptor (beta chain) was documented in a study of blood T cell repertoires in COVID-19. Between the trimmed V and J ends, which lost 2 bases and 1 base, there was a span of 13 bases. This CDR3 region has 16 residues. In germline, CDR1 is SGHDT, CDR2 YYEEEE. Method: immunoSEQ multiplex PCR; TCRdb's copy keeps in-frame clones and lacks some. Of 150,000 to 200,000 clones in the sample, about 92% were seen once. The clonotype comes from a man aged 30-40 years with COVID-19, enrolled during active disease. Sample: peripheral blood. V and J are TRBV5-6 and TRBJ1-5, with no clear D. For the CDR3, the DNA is TGTGCCAGCAGCTTTACATCCGGGGTGAGCAATCAGCCCCAGCATTTT. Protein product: CASSFTSGVSNQPQHF.